This entry lists 17 T cell receptor beta chains sequenced from one sample in a study of Ad26.COV2.S vaccination and SARS-CoV-2 variants. Sequencing used immunoSEQ multiplex PCR; TCRdb keeps in-frame clones, though not all of them. Of 380,000 or so clones listed, roughly four fifths are singletons. Described treatment: some 20 received Ad26.COV2.S at low or high dose, single or two shots; 5 received placebo; per-sample allocation not given. Vaccine and placebo recipients were sampled on day 63 after the first injection. The specimen comprised peripheral blood, sampled in a trial of Ad26.COV2.S vaccine versus placebo. All receptors derive from a person aged 18-60 years who received the Ad26.COV2.S COVID-19 vaccine or a placebo.

This clone was counted once. This CDR3 reads CASSLGDPNEKLFF. The DNA of the CDR3 is TGTGCCAGCAGCTTAGGGGACCCGAATGAAAAACTGTTTTTT. This chain connects TRBV11-2 to TRBJ1-4; TRBD1 is a possible D gene (5 bases). The CDR3 has 14 residues. Trimming left V 1 base short and J 5 bases short, with 8 bases between. Germline assignment: CDR1 SGHAT and CDR2 FQNNGV.

This chain links TRBV27 with TRBJ2-7; 11 bases are a match to TRBD2. This CDR3 has 17 residues. V lost 5 bases, J lost 0 bases, and 9 bases stayed unmatched. Germline V gene data show CDR1 as MNHEY and CDR2 as SMNVEV (reference sequence). In nucleotides, the CDR3 is TGTGCCAGCAGTCTGCGAATACTAGCGGGGGACTCCTACGAGCAGTACTTC. The encoded protein is CASSLRILAGDSYEQYF.

The rearrangement joins TRBV9 to TRBJ1-1; no reliable D call. Germline-derived CDR1 and CDR2 are SGDLS and YYNGEE. Trimming shortened V by 4 bases and J by 5 bases, and 18 bases separated the two germline ends. CDR3 size: 15 residues. The CDR3 is CASSPHPAGRTEAFF. CDR3 DNA: TGTGCCAGCAGCCCCCATCCGGCGGGGAGGACTGAAGCTTTCTTT.

The rearrangement joins TRBV7-8 to TRBJ2-3, with 7 bases that match TRBD2. The length of the CDR3 is 15 residues. V trimming: 3 bases; J trimming: 4 bases; junction bases outside the gene matches: 7. From germline, CDR1 is SGHVS and CDR2 FQNEAQ. DNA for the CDR3: TGTGCCAGCAGCTTGACGGCGGGGGTTGCAGATACGCAGTATTTT. Amino acids: CASSLTAGVADTQYF.

The chain employs TRBV6-6 and TRBJ2-7; the D is unclear. V lost 3 bases to trimming and J lost 3 bases, with 15 bases between them. Germline V gene lookup returns CDR1 MNHNY and CDR2 SVGAGI (reference sequence). This CDR3 has 15 amino acids. The CDR3: CASSYGNVEDYEQYF. As DNA, the CDR3 is TGTGCCAGCAGTTATGGTAATGTTGAAGACTACGAGCAGTACTTC.

The V call is TRBV7-9, the J call TRBJ1-2; a possible D gene is TRBD1 (5 bases). V was cut by 1 base and J by 2 bases, with 11 bases left in between. The germline V gene has CDR1 SEHNR and CDR2 FQNEAQ (reference sequence). The CDR3 loop spans 15 amino acids. The CDR3 loop reads CASSLETAKNYGYTF. As DNA, the CDR3 is TGTGCCAGCAGCTTAGAGACAGCTAAAAACTATGGCTACACCTTC.

The chain combines TRBV10-3 with TRBJ1-1; D is uncertain. V dropped 0 bases and J dropped 1 base, with 12 bases sitting between them. The germline CDR1 and CDR2 sequences are ENHRY and SYGVKD. The CDR3 runs to 16 residues. CDR3 protein: CAISESRATTNTEAFF. The CDR3 region has the DNA TGTGCCATCAGTGAGTCGAGAGCTACCACGAACACTGAAGCTTTCTTT.

The CDR3 is CASSLRLALVYEQYF. The CDR3 DNA is TGCGCCAGCAGCTTGCGCCTAGCATTAGTCTACGAGCAGTACTTC. V is TRBV5-1 and J is TRBJ2-7, with D perhaps matching TRBD2 (5 bases). In germline, CDR1 is SGHRS, CDR2 YFSETQ. V lost 1 base and J lost 3, with 14 bases in between. The length of the CDR3 is 15 residues. The whole variable domain, filled in from reference TRBV5-1 and TRBJ2-7, reads KAGVTQTPRYLIKTRGQQVTLSCSPISGHRSVSWYQQTPGQGLQFLFEYFSETQRNKGNFPGRFSGRQFSNSRSEMNVSTLELGDSALYLCASSLRLALVYEQYFGPGTRLTVT.

The chain links TRBV30 to TRBJ1-2; D gene uncertain. The CDR3 is made up of 15 amino acids. The germline gives CDR1 GTSNPN, CDR2 SVGIG (reference sequence). Trimming removed 1 base at V and 4 bases at J, with 16 bases between. CDR3 in DNA: TGTGCCTGGAGTGAGGGTTCGGCGGTGGGCTATGGCTACACCTTC. Amino acids: CAWSEGSAVGYGYTF. Filled out from reference TRBV30 and TRBJ1-2, the complete variable domain reads SQTIHQWPATLVQPVGSPLSLECTVEGTSNPNLYWYRQAAGRGLQLLFYSVGIGQISSEVPQNLSASRPQDRQFILSSKKLLLSDSGFYLCAWSEGSAVGYGYTFGSGTRLTVV.

The chain links TRBV24-1 to TRBJ1-1; 10 bases line up with TRBD1. Germline V gene lookup returns CDR1 KGHDR and CDR2 SFDVKD. The CDR3 contains 15 residues. Losses at the gene ends were 3 bases for V and 4 bases for J; bases not matched to a gene: 4. The CDR3 nucleotides are TGTGCCACCAGTGATCCGGACAGGGGGGGCACTGAAGCTTTCTTT. This sequence encodes CATSDPDRGGTEAFF.

This chain uses TRBV27 with TRBJ1-6; 7 positions agree with TRBD1. The CDR3 consists of 17 residues. Germline trimming cut 5 bases from V and 4 bases from J; bases unmatched to any gene: 11. Germline V gives CDR1 MNHEY, CDR2 SMNVEV (reference sequence). The DNA of the CDR3 is TGTGCCAGCAGTCCGTTCCGACCGACAGGGTATAATTCACCCCTCCACTTT. This sequence encodes CASSPFRPTGYNSPLHF.

The chain is built from TRBV6-5 and TRBJ1-5, with D possibly being TRBD1 (6 bases). Trimming took off 8 bases at V and 5 bases at J, with 16 bases between the two ends. The CDR3 runs 14 residues. Germline V lookup: CDR1 MNHEY, CDR2 SVGAGI. CDR3 loop: CASEYGRGYQPQHF. CDR3 in DNA: TGTGCCAGCGAGTATGGCAGGGGCTATCAGCCCCAGCATTTT.

The gene calls are TRBV10-3 and TRBJ2-1; 8 bases fit TRBD2. The germline CDR1 and CDR2 sequences are ENHRY and SYGVKD. V dropped 3 bases and J dropped 5; count of bases not matched to a gene: 12. CDR3 length equals 17 residues. The CDR3 DNA reads as TGTGCCATCAGTGACCTCGGCGGTAGCGGGACCAACAATGAGCAGTTCTTC. It yields the protein CAISDLGGSGTNNEQFF.

This chain joins TRBV29-1 and TRBJ1-1, with 8 bases lining up with TRBD1. Germline V CDR1 and CDR2: SQVTM, ANQGSEA. The CDR3 is made up of 13 amino acids. V lost 7 bases, J lost 4 bases, and 8 bases stayed unmatched. CDR3 sequence reads: CSAQGAAGTEAFF. The CDR3 DNA follows: TGCAGCGCCCAGGGGGCGGCGGGCACTGAAGCTTTCTTT.

This sequence joins TRBV5-1 and TRBJ2-5; weak D call: TRBD1 (6 bases). Deletions cut 3 bases from V and 5 bases from J, with 11 bases between. This CDR3 comprises 13 residues. The germline V gene has CDR1 SGHRS and CDR2 YFSETQ. The CDR3 here is CASSSNQGETQYF. For the CDR3, the DNA is TGCGCCAGCAGCTCCAACCAGGGGGAGACCCAGTACTTC.

The sample holds a few counts of this clone. This rearrangement joins TRBV5-1 to TRBJ1-5; D uncertain. The CDR3 consists of 13 residues. CDR1 is SGHRS and CDR2 is YFSETQ in the germline V gene. V was trimmed by 2 bases and J by 3 bases, leaving 6 bases between them. CDR3 in amino acids: CASSLSANQPQHF. The CDR3 DNA reads as TGCGCCAGCAGCTTATCCGCCAATCAGCCCCAGCATTTT.

The chain recombines TRBV27 with TRBJ1-1; D perhaps matches TRBD1 (6 bases). Germline lookup yields CDR1 MNHEY and CDR2 SMNVEV (reference sequence). V lost 2 bases and J 0 bases, leaving 7 bases between the germline ends. CDR3 length equals 14 residues. DNA of the CDR3: TGTGCCAGCAGTTTAAGGGGGATGAACACTGAAGCTTTCTTT. This translates into CASSLRGMNTEAFF.